This TCR beta chain derives from a study of shared clonotypes between healthy human individuals. General study results and limits: Memory subsets generally showed smaller estimated richness than naive subsets did.

Naive CD8 cells lacked CD45RO, underwent positive selection for CCR7 and left out terminally differentiated effector memory CD45RA+ cells. The donor population consisted of healthy HIV-negative adults with no recent acute infections or vaccinations. Sequencing used immunoSEQ multiplex PCR; TCRdb keeps in-frame clones, though not all of them. The sample carries about 870,000 clones, around 93% recorded once. In regard to this clone: Its cognate antigen is unknown.

Unmatched junction bases numbered 9, after V lost 5 bases and J lost 5 bases. The CDR3 is made up of 17 amino acids. Germline V gene lookup returns CDR1 SGHAT and CDR2 FQNNGV. The V gene is TRBV11-2, the J gene TRBJ2-5; TRBD2 aligns across 15 bases. The sequence was collected from a man aged 25 to 45 in good health. Sample: naive CD8+ T cells sorted from blood. The DNA of the CDR3 is TGTGCCAGCAGCCTCGGACTAGCGGGAGGGCCTGGGGAGACCCAGTACTTC. Amino acid sequence: CASSLGLAGGPGETQYF.